One TCR beta chain is described in this entry. This entry comes from a study of blood T cell repertoires in COVID-19. V lost 4 bases, J lost 9 bases, and 10 bases stayed unmatched. Per germline, CDR1 MNHEY and CDR2 SMNVEV (reference sequence). This CDR3 region has 16 residues. The assay was immunoSEQ multiplex PCR, and TCRdb's table has in-frame clones only and misses some. There are a few hundred thousand clones in the sample; 75% to 90% occur only once, and approximately 4% lies in the top ten. The V gene is TRBV27, the J gene TRBJ1-6, with TRBD1 matching over 9 bases. The specimen was PBMCs or T cells enriched from blood (not recorded which). This receptor was obtained from a woman in her twenties or thirties who had been exposed to COVID-19. CDR3 sequence: CASSSYRGQGFSPLHF. The CDR3 DNA is TGTGCCAGCAGTTCCTACAGGGGGCAGGGTTTTTCACCCCTCCACTTT.